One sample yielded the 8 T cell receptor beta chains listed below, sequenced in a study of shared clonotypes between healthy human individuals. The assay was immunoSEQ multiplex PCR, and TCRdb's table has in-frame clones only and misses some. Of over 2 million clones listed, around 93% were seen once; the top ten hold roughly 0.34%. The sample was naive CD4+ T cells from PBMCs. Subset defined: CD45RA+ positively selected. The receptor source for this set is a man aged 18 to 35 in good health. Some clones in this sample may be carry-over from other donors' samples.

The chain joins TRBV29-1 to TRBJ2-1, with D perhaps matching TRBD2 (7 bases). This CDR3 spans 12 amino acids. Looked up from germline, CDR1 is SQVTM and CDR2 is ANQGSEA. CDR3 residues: CCGGFSYNEQFF. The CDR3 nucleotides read TGCTGCGGGGGCTTCTCCTACAATGAGCAGTTCTTC.

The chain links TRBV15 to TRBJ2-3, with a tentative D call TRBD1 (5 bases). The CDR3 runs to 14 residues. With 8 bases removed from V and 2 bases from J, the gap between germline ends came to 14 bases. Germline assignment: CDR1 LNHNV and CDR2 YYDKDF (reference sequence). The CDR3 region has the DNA TGTGCCACCTCCGCAATGGGGCCCACAGATACGCAGTATTTT. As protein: CATSAMGPTDTQYF.

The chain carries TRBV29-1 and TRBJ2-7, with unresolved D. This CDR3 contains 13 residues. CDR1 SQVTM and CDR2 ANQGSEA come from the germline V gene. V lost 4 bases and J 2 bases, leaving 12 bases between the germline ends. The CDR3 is CSVGRVGTYEQYF. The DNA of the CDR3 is TGCAGCGTTGGTAGGGTTGGCACCTACGAGCAGTACTTC.

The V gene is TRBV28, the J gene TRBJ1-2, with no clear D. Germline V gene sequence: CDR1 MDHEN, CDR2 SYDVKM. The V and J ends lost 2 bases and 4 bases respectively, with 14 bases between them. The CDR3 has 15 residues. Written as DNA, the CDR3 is TGTGCCAGCAGTTTACTTTCTGGTCAGCGCTATGGCTACACCTTC. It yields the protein CASSLLSGQRYGYTF.

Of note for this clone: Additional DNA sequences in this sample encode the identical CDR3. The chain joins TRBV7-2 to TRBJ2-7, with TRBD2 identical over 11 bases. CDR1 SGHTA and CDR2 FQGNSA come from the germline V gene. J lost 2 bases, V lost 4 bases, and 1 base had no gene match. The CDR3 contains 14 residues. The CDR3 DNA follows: TGTGCCAGCAGCTCGGGACTAGCGGCCTACGAGCAGTACTTC. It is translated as CASSSGLAAYEQYF.

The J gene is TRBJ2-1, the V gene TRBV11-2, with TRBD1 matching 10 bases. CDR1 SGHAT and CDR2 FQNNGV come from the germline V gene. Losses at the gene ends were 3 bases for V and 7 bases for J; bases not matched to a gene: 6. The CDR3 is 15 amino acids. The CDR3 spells CASSLTGGASNEQFF. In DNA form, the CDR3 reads TGTGCCAGCAGCTTGACAGGGGGCGCATCAAATGAGCAGTTCTTC.

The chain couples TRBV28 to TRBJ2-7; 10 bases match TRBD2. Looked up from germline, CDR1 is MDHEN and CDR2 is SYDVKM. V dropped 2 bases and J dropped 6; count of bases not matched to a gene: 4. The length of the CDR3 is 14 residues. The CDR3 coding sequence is TGTGCCAGCAGTTTAGTTCCTAGCGGGAGCGAGCAGTACTTC. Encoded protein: CASSLVPSGSEQYF.

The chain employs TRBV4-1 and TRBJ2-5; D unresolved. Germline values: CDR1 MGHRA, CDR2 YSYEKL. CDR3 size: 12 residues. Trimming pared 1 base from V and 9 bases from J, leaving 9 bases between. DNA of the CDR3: TGCGCCAGCAGCCAAGGGTCCTGGGCCCAGTACTTC. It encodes CASSQGSWAQYF.